These 23 T cell receptor beta chains originate from one sample sequenced in a study of metastatic and nonmetastatic thyroid tumors. TCRdb re-clonotyped the PCR reads via MiXCR. The sample has some 23,000 clones, around 21% seen once. Nobody among the patients had been given any treatment before thyroid surgery. The sample consisted of blood. The receptor source for this set is a female donor with papillary thyroid cancer or a benign thyroid nodule (not recorded which). Some clones in this sample may be carry-over from other donors' samples.

Note on this clone: One junction end does not reproduce the germline sequence, and a read error may be involved. The chain couples TRBV6-6 to TRBJ1-2, with D tentatively TRBD1 (5 bases). Germline V gene lookup returns CDR1 MNHNY and CDR2 SVGAGI (reference sequence). The CDR3 extends over 16 amino acids. The DNA of the CDR3 is TGTGCCAGCATTTACCTGGGGGACGAGATCAACTATGGCTACACCTTC. This sequence encodes CASIYLGDEINYGYTF.

This clone has only a few counts. CDR3 sequence: CASSASDGSSYNEQFF. DNA for the CDR3: TGTGCCAGCAGTGCTTCGGACGGCAGCTCCTACAATGAGCAGTTCTTC. The chain links TRBV6-1 to TRBJ2-1; D uncertain. Per germline, CDR1 MNHNS and CDR2 SASEGT. Trimming cost V 4 bases and J 0 bases, with 13 bases left between them. The CDR3 consists of 16 residues.

This clone was seen many times. The genes are TRBV4-1 and TRBJ2-3, with 12 bases that match TRBD2. The trim removed 0 bases at V and 1 base at J, leaving 2 bases unmatched. The CDR3 consists of 17 residues. Germline loops: CDR1 MGHRA, CDR2 YSYEKL. The CDR3, as DNA: TGCGCCAGCAGCCAAGAGGGACTAGCGGGCCGCACAGATACGCAGTATTTT. This encodes CASSQEGLAGRTDTQYF.

This clone was detected ten times or more. CDR3 residues: CASSLGAEGNEQFF. The DNA of the CDR3 is TGCGCCAGCAGCTTGGGGGCGGAGGGCAATGAGCAGTTCTTC. This rearrangement joins TRBV5-1 to TRBJ2-1, with D tentatively TRBD2 (6 bases). CDR1 SGHRS and CDR2 YFSETQ come from the germline V gene. V lost 0 bases, J lost 6 bases, and 10 bases lay in between. This CDR3 has 14 amino acids.

This clone has a count of ten or more. The chain recombines TRBV5-1 with TRBJ1-1, with 7 bases identical to TRBD1. Germline-derived CDR1 and CDR2 are SGHRS and YFSETQ. This CDR3 has 14 residues. The ends lost 4 bases at V and 3 bases at J; junction bases unmatched: 6. CDR3 DNA sequence: TGCGCCAGCAGCCAACAGGGGAAGCACACTGAAGCTTTCTTT. Amino acids: CASSQQGKHTEAFF. The variable domain in full, with the rest retrieved from reference TRBV5-1 and TRBJ1-1, is KAGVTQTPRYLIKTRGQQVTLSCSPISGHRSVSWYQQTPGQGLQFLFEYFSETQRNKGNFPGRFSGRQFSNSRSEMNVSTLELGDSALYLCASSQQGKHTEAFFGQGTRLTVV.

The J gene is TRBJ2-1, the V gene TRBV20-1; TRBD1 is a possible D gene (5 bases). Trimming left V 3 bases short and J 7 bases short, with 19 bases between. The CDR3 spans 15 residues. Germline V CDR1 and CDR2: DFQATT, SNEGSKA (reference sequence). This CDR3 reads CSASDRQLASNEQFF. As DNA, the CDR3 is TGCAGTGCTAGTGACCGACAGTTGGCGTCAAATGAGCAGTTCTTC.

Only a few counts were recorded for this clone. The V gene is TRBV12-3 or TRBV12-4, the J gene TRBJ2-7; D is uncertain. V gave up 7 bases and J gave up 1 base, with 11 bases separating them. This CDR3 has 13 amino acids. CDR3 in DNA: TGTGCCAGCAAAAAAGGACGGTCCTACGAGCAGTACTTC. Residues: CASKKGRSYEQYF.

Many counts were recorded for this clone. The V and J genes are TRBV11-2 and TRBJ2-7, with 8 bases that match TRBD2. From germline, CDR1 is SGHAT and CDR2 FQNNGV. J was trimmed by 7 bases and V by 2 bases; bases with no gene match: 13. The length of the CDR3 is 16 residues. The CDR3 region has the DNA TGTGCCAGCAGCTTAATCCCACTAGCGGAGAGTGGGGAGCAGTACTTC. Its protein product is CASSLIPLAESGEQYF.

This sequence joins TRBV11-3 and TRBJ2-2, with D unclear. CDR1 and CDR2 from the germline V gene are SGHNT and YENEEA. Trimming removed 6 bases at V and 4 bases at J, with 6 bases between. The CDR3 is 12 residues long. CDR3: CASRKPTGELFF. The CDR3 DNA reads TGTGCCAGCAGGAAACCCACCGGGGAGCTGTTTTTT. Based on the CDR3 plus reference TRBV11-3 and TRBJ2-2, the full variable domain is EAGVVQSPRYKIIEKKQPVAFWCNPISGHNTLYWYLQNLGQGPELLIRYENEEAVDDSQLPKDRFSAERLKGVDSTLKIQPAELGDSAVYLCASRKPTGELFFGEGSRLTVL.

This clone has a count of ten or more. This chain uses TRBV4-1 with TRBJ2-5; tentatively, D is TRBD1 (8 bases). The V gene's germline CDR1 is MGHRA and CDR2 YSYEKL. The CDR3 consists of 16 residues. V dropped 4 bases and J dropped 1 base, with 16 bases sitting between them. The CDR3 nucleotides read TGCGCCAGCAGCCGGGCACAGGGGGGGACCCAAGAGACCCAGTACTTC. Its protein product is CASSRAQGGTQETQYF.

This clone was recorded at least ten times. The same CDR3 is also encoded by other DNA sequences in this sample. The chain joins TRBV7-3 to TRBJ2-3; 13 bases match TRBD2. In germline, CDR1 is SGHTA, CDR2 FQGTGA. V shed 0 bases, J shed 4 bases, and the junction held 4 bases outside the gene matches. This CDR3 comprises 17 residues. In DNA form, the CDR3 reads TGTGCCAGCAGCTTAACTGGACTAGCGGGAGTTTCAGATACGCAGTATTTT. Translation gives CASSLTGLAGVSDTQYF.

V and J are TRBV2 and TRBJ1-6, with 10 bases identical to TRBD1. The CDR3 consists of 18 residues. Germline trimming cut 4 bases from V and 0 bases from J; bases unmatched to any gene: 6. Per the germline V gene, CDR1 is SNHLY and CDR2 is FYNNEI. The CDR3 reads CASSGRTGGSSYNSPLHF. The CDR3 bases are TGTGCCAGCAGTGGGAGGACAGGGGGAAGCTCCTATAATTCACCCCTCCACTTT. Variable domain in full (rest from reference TRBV2 and TRBJ1-6): EPEVTQTPSHQVTQMGQEVILRCVPISNHLYFYWYRQILGQKVEFLVSFYNNEISEKSEIFDDQFSVERPDGSNFTLKIRSTKLEDSAMYFCASSGRTGGSSYNSPLHFGNGTRLTVT.

Comments on this clone: A read error may explain this, as a much larger clone is one base away. This chain links TRBV5-4 with TRBJ2-7; D possibly corresponds to TRBD2 (5 bases). The CDR3 consists of 16 residues. V gave up 4 bases and J gave up 9 bases, with 26 bases separating them. The germline CDR1 and CDR2 sequences are SGHNT and YYREEE (reference sequence). The CDR3 DNA sequence: TGTGCCAGCAGCCCCCTCCCAGGAGGTTTCAGGAACGGGCAGTACTTC. Protein product: CASSPLPGGFRNGQYF.

In this sample, this clone turned up a few times. The CDR3 nucleotides are TGTGCCAGCAGTCCCGGACAGGGGCGAAACGAGCAGTACTTC. Amino acid sequence: CASSPGQGRNEQYF. V is TRBV28 and J is TRBJ2-7; the match to TRBD1 covers 9 bases. V shed 5 bases and J 5 bases; nucleotides not matched to a gene: 7. Germline V lookup: CDR1 MDHEN, CDR2 SYDVKM. The CDR3 has 14 residues.

The genes are TRBV5-1 and TRBJ1-2; weak D call: TRBD1 (6 bases). This CDR3 comprises 12 residues. The germline gives CDR1 SGHRS, CDR2 YFSETQ. Deletions cut 2 bases from V and 4 bases from J, with 6 bases between. The CDR3 nucleotides read TGCGCCAGCAGCTTACAGGGCTATGGCTACACCTTC. This encodes CASSLQGYGYTF.

This clone was observed at least ten times. The chain employs TRBV6-2 or TRBV6-3 and TRBJ2-7; 7 bases align to TRBD2. Germline V gene sequence: CDR1 MNHEY, CDR2 SVGEGT. V trimming: 6 bases; J trimming: 3 bases; junction bases outside the gene matches: 8. There are 14 residues in the CDR3. The CDR3 here is CASRHVVAGYEQYF. The CDR3 bases are TGTGCCAGCAGACACGTAGTAGCGGGCTACGAGCAGTACTTC.

This clone was counted only a few times. The V gene is TRBV2, the J gene TRBJ2-7; no reliable D call. CDR3 length equals 15 residues. Germline CDR1 is SNHLY and CDR2 is FYNNEI. Trimming removed 7 bases from V and 2 bases from J, with 18 bases in between. CDR3 residues: CASIKMPDGPYEQYF. The CDR3 bases are TGTGCCAGCATTAAGATGCCCGACGGGCCCTACGAGCAGTACTTC. Full variable domain (rest looked up from reference TRBV2 and TRBJ2-7): EPEVTQTPSHQVTQMGQEVILRCVPISNHLYFYWYRQILGQKVEFLVSFYNNEISEKSEIFDDQFSVERPDGSNFTLKIRSTKLEDSAMYFCASIKMPDGPYEQYFGPGTRLTVT.

V is TRBV5-8 and J is TRBJ1-5; perhaps TRBD1 as D (5 bases). This CDR3 contains 15 residues. Deletions cut 4 bases from V and 2 bases from J, with 13 bases between. CDR1 is SGHTS and CDR2 is YDEGEE in the germline V gene. CDR3 in DNA: TGTGCCAGCAGCCGGTCAGGCAGGGGCAATCAGCCCCAGCATTTT. Translated: CASSRSGRGNQPQHF.

This clone was picked up many times. A much larger clone lies one base from this, so it may be a read error. The same CDR3 can be traced to other DNA sequences in this sample. This rearrangement joins TRBV6-1 to TRBJ1-2; TRBD1 matches at 8 bases. CDR3 size: 15 residues. Germline-derived CDR1 and CDR2 are MNHNS and SASEGT. V gave up 5 bases and J gave up 7 bases; unmatched junction bases: 12. The CDR3 region has the DNA TGTGCCAGCAGTTGCGGACAGGGAGGTTTGAGTGGCTACACCTTC. Translated, it gives CASSCGQGGLSGYTF.

This clone was counted ten times or more. The J gene is TRBJ2-7, the V gene TRBV20-1, with D perhaps TRBD2 (5 bases). The germline V gene encodes CDR1 DFQATT and CDR2 SNEGSKA (reference sequence). Trimming took 0 bases from V and 1 from J, leaving 13 bases between them. This CDR3 spans 15 amino acids. The CDR3 sequence: CSARDGVGFSYEQYF. DNA for the CDR3: TGCAGTGCTAGAGACGGGGTAGGGTTTTCCTACGAGCAGTACTTC.

This clone has a count of ten or more. J is TRBJ2-6 and V is TRBV30; D unresolved. The CDR3 has 15 amino acids. Germline lookup yields CDR1 GTSNPN and CDR2 SVGIG (reference sequence). Trimming took off 0 bases at V and 3 bases at J, with 9 bases between the two ends. The CDR3 loop is CAWSVSFIGANVLTF. The CDR3 region has the DNA TGTGCCTGGAGTGTGAGTTTCATTGGGGCCAACGTCCTGACTTTC.

V usage is TRBV6-1 and J usage is TRBJ2-2; 7 bases align to TRBD2. This CDR3 region has 14 residues. Germline V gene sequence: CDR1 MNHNS, CDR2 SASEGT. J lost 3 bases, V lost 2 bases, and 0 bases had no gene match. In DNA, the CDR3 is TGTGCCAGCAGTGAACTAGCGGACACCGGGGAGCTGTTTTTT. It translates to CASSELADTGELFF.

There are many counts of this clone. Relative to the germline gene, one junction end is altered; a read error may explain this. The V and J genes are TRBV5-5 and TRBJ1-4; D possibly corresponds to TRBD1 (6 bases). The CDR3 extends over 18 amino acids. Germline V gene data show CDR1 as SGHKS and CDR2 as YYEKEE (reference sequence). The CDR3 here is CASSLFVGIDRINERLFF. CDR3 sequence (DNA): TGTGCCAGCAGCTTGTTCGTAGGGATAGACAGGATTAATGAAAGACTGTTTTTT.